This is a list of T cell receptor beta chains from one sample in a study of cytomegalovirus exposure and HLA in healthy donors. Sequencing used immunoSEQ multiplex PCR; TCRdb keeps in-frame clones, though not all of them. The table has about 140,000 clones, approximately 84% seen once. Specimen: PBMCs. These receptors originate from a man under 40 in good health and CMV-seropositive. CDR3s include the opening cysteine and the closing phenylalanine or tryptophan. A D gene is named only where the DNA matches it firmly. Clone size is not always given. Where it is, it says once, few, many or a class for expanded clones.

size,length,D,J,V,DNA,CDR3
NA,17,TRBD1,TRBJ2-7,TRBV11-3,TGTGCCAGCAGCGTTAATCCGGGACAGTCCAGCTCCTACGAGCAGTACTTC,CASSVNPGQSSSYEQYF
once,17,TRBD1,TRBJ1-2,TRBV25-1,TGTGCCAGCAGTGAATATTTCGTGTCAGGGGGTAGCTATGGCTACACCTTC,CASSEYFVSGGSYGYTF
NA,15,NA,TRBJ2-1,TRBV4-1,TGCGCCAGCAGCCAAGTCTGGCAGGGCGAAAATGAGCAGTTCTTC,CASSQVWQGENEQFF
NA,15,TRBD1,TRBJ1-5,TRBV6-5,TGTGCCAGCAGTTTGGGACAGGGGGCGAATCAGCCCCAGCATTTT,CASSLGQGANQPQHF
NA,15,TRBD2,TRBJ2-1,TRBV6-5,TGTGCCAGCAGTTTCCGCGGGGGGCCTCTGGATGAGCAGTTCTTC,CASSFRGGPLDEQFF
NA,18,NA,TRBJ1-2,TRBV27,TGTGCCAGCAGTTTATTTGGGGCGGGGTCAGAGACTAACTATGGCTACACCTTC,CASSLFGAGSETNYGYTF
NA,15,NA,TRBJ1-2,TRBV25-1,TGTGCCAGCAGTGAATATGGCAGGGGTTCAGGGGGCTACACCTTC,CASSEYGRGSGGYTF
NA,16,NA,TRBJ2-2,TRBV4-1,TGCGCCAGCAGCCAGCAAGAGACAGTGAACACCGGGGAGCTGTTTTTT,CASSQQETVNTGELFF
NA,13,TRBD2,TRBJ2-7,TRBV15,TGTGCCACCAGCAGAGATGGCGGGGGGGAGCAGTACTTC,CATSRDGGGEQYF
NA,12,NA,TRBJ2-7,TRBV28,TGTGCCAGCAGTTTGAGGACCTACGAGCAGTACTTC,CASSLRTYEQYF
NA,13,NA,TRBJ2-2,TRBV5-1,TGCGCCAGCAGTTTTACAGGGCCCGGGGAGCTGTTTTTT,CASSFTGPGELFF
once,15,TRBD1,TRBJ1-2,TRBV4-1,TGCGCCAGCAGCCAAGACGCAGGGACAGACTATGGCTACACCTTC,CASSQDAGTDYGYTF
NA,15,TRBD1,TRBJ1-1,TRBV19,TGTGCCAGCCGCCCGGGGGAGGCAGGGGGCCTTGAAGCTTTCTTT,CASRPGEAGGLEAFF
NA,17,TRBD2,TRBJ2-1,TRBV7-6,TGTGCCAGCAGTTACGGGGGGGGGTACAGCTCCTACAATGAGCAGTTCTTC,CASSYGGGYSSYNEQFF
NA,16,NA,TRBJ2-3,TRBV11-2,TGTGCCAGCAGCTTAGGGAGGACAGCCAGCACAGATACGCAGTATTTT,CASSLGRTASTDTQYF
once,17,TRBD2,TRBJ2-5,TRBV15,TGTGCCACCAGCAGATCCGGACTAGCGGGGGGTCAAGAGACCCAGTACTTC,CATSRSGLAGGQETQYF
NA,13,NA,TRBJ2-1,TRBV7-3,TGTGCCAGCAGCCCGGCGGGGTACAATGAGCAGTTCTTC,CASSPAGYNEQFF
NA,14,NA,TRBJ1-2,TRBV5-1,TGCGCCAGCAGCTTACTACAGGAGAACTATGGCTACACCTTC,CASSLLQENYGYTF
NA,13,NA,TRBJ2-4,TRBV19,TGTGCCAGTAGAAGGACAGTATCAGGCATTCAGTACTTC,CASRRTVSGIQYF
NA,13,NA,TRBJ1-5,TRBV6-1,TGTGCCAGCAGTGAAAGGGGATATCAGCCCCAGCATTTT,CASSERGYQPQHF
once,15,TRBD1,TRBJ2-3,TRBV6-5,TGTGCCAGCAGTTACTCGGGACAGGGTCCCGATACGCAGTATTTT,CASSYSGQGPDTQYF
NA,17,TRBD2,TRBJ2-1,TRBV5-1,TGCGCCAGCAGCGCCGGGGGTGTAGCGGGGGTTTGGGATGAGCAGTTCTTC,CASSAGGVAGVWDEQFF
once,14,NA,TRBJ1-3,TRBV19,TGTGCCAGTAGTACCGAGAGGTCTGGAAACACCATATATTTT,CASSTERSGNTIYF
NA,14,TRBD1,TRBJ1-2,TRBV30,TGTGCCTGGGCTACCGGACAGGGGGACTATGGCTACACCTTC,CAWATGQGDYGYTF
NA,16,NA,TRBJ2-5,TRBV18,TGTGCCAGCTCACCACAAAGTGGAGGGGTGTTAGAGACCCAGTACTTC,CASSPQSGGVLETQYF
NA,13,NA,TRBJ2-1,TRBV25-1,TGTGCCAGCAGTGCAGGGACCTACAATGAGCAGTTCTTC,CASSAGTYNEQFF
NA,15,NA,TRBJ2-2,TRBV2,TGTGCCAGCAGTGGGCAGGGTATCGACACCGGGGAGCTGTTTTTT,CASSGQGIDTGELFF
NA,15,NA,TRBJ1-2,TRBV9,TGTGCCAGCAGCGTCGGAACAACAGTGGACTATGGCTACACCTTC,CASSVGTTVDYGYTF
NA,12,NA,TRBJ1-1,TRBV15,TGTGCCACCAGCAGAGATCGGGGTGAAGCTTTCTTT,CATSRDRGEAFF
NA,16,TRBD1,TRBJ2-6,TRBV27,TGTGCCAGCAGTTGGACAGGGAGCTCTGGGGCCAACGTCCTGACTTTC,CASSWTGSSGANVLTF
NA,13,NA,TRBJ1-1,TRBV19,TGTGCCAGTAGTGGGGGGTTCGATACTGAAGCTTTCTTT,CASSGGFDTEAFF
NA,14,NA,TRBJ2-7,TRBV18,TGTGCCAGCTCACGGGTCGGCCAGGCCTACGAGCAGTACTTC,CASSRVGQAYEQYF
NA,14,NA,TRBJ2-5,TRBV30,TGTGCCTGGAGTGTCCGGGACTTCCAAGAGACCCAGTACTTC,CAWSVRDFQETQYF
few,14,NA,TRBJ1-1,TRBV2,TGTGCCAGCAGTGAAGCCTACACAGGGACTGAAGCTTTCTTT,CASSEAYTGTEAFF
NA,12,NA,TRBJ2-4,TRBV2,TGTGCCAGCAGTGAGGAGGGAAACATTCAGTACTTC,CASSEEGNIQYF
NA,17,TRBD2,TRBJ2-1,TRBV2,TGTGCCAGCAGTGAAGGTGTAGCGGGAAGAATTTACAATGAGCAGTTCTTC,CASSEGVAGRIYNEQFF
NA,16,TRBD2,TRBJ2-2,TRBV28,TGTGCCAGCAGTCTGACTAGCGGGAGGGCCCCCGGGGAGCTGTTTTTT,CASSLTSGRAPGELFF
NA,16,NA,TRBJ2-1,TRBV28,TGTGCCAGCAGCGCGGTAATGTGGAGCTCCTACAATGAGCAGTTCTTC,CASSAVMWSSYNEQFF